Shown below are 10 T cell receptor beta chains from a single sample sequenced in a study of CD8 T cells in ankylosing spondylitis. Each CDR3 protein gets one entry after TCRdb re-called the 5' RACE reads with MiXCR. The sample has about 240,000 distinct CDR3 sequences; 8.6% are singletons. The sample comprised blood, either unsorted or a sorted T cell fraction (not recorded which). These receptors originate from a male donor with ankylosing spondylitis or in good health (not recorded which).

This clonotype was observed many times. The chain joins TRBV5-1 to TRBJ2-5; TRBD2 might be the D (5 bases). Germline V gene lookup returns CDR1 SGHRS and CDR2 YFSETQ. CDR3 length equals 16 residues. V was trimmed by 3 bases and J by 2 bases, leaving 17 bases between them. CDR3 residues: CASSSGLQSNQETQYF. The CDR3 nucleotides read TGCGCCAGCAGCTCCGGACTGCAAAGCAATCAAGAGACCCAGTACTTC.

This clonotype was detected ten times or more. The genes are TRBV12-3 or TRBV12-4 and TRBJ2-4, with D unresolved. Trimming pared 3 bases from V and 2 bases from J, leaving 14 bases between. This CDR3 comprises 16 residues. The CDR3 sequence is CASSFGGLGTKNIQYF. Written as DNA, the CDR3 is TGTGCCAGCAGTTTTGGTGGGCTGGGGACCAAAAACATTCAGTACTTC.

This clonotype has a handful of counts. The V call is TRBV7-9, the J call TRBJ2-1, with D tentatively TRBD1 or TRBD2 (5 bases each). Germline values: CDR1 SEHNR, CDR2 FQNEAQ (reference sequence). Trimming stripped 8 bases from V and 10 bases from J, with 12 bases between. This CDR3 has 11 residues. For the CDR3, the DNA is TGTGCCAGCGGCCCTGGGGACGAGCAGTTCTTC. Amino acids: CASGPGDEQFF.

This clonotype was detected a few times. The rearrangement joins TRBV7-9 to TRBJ1-5; maybe TRBD1 (5 bases). The V and J ends lost 3 bases and 3 bases respectively, with 9 bases between them. The CDR3 has 14 amino acids. CDR1 SEHNR and CDR2 FQNEAQ come from the germline V gene (reference sequence). The CDR3 region has the DNA TGTGCCAGCAGCTTCGGGGGGTACAATCAGCCCCAGCATTTT. It yields the protein CASSFGGYNQPQHF.

This clonotype was counted ten times or more. This sequence joins TRBV7-8 and TRBJ2-1, with TRBD2 matching over 16 bases. CDR3 length: 18 residues. From germline, CDR1 is SGHVS and CDR2 FQNEAQ. J was trimmed by 7 bases and V by 6 bases; bases with no gene match: 12. The CDR3 DNA is TGTGCCAGCAGAATGGGACTAGCGGGAGGGTGGTTTGAGAATGAGCAGTTCTTC. Protein: CASRMGLAGGWFENEQFF.

At least ten counts were recorded for this clonotype. The J gene is TRBJ2-3, the V gene TRBV10-3, with D perhaps TRBD1 (6 bases). The CDR3 length is 13 residues. Looked up from germline, CDR1 is ENHRY and CDR2 is SYGVKD. Trimming took 6 bases from V and 4 from J, leaving 11 bases between them. CDR3 nucleotide sequence: TGTGCCATCAGAGAACAGGGTGCAGATACGCAGTATTTT. It codes for CAIREQGADTQYF.

This clonotype was seen a handful of times. The chain couples TRBV5-1 to TRBJ2-4; the match to TRBD1 covers 10 bases. J lost 0 bases, V lost 4 bases, and 1 base had no gene match. The CDR3 has 15 amino acids. Germline V CDR1 and CDR2: SGHRS, YFSETQ. CDR3 loop: CASSRTGGAKNIQYF. CDR3 DNA: TGCGCCAGCAGCAGGACAGGGGGAGCCAAAAACATTCAGTACTTC.

The table lists this clonotype with many counts. This chain links TRBV20-1 with TRBJ1-1; D unresolved. Per germline, CDR1 DFQATT and CDR2 SNEGSKA (reference sequence). The CDR3 is 10 residues long. V was clipped by 2 bases and J by 8 bases, with 6 bases between them. This chain's CDR3 is CSARHDEAFF. The CDR3, as DNA: TGCAGTGCTAGACACGACGAAGCTTTCTTT.

This clonotype was seen repeatedly, ten times or more. This chain uses TRBV6-5 with TRBJ2-3, with D possibly TRBD2 on 5 matching bases. Trimming removed 6 bases at V and 2 bases at J, with 9 bases between. CDR1 and CDR2 (germline): MNHEY, SVGAGI. The CDR3 runs to 13 residues. The CDR3 protein is CASRDSYTDTQYF. The CDR3 DNA reads TGTGCCAGCAGGGACTCATACACAGATACGCAGTATTTT.

This clonotype appeared a single time. The rearrangement links TRBV29-1 to TRBJ2-3, with D unclear. CDR1 SQVTM and CDR2 ANQGSEA come from the germline V gene. Trimming took 4 bases from V and 5 from J, leaving 10 bases between them. The CDR3 totals 12 residues. Here the CDR3 reads CSVGTSGDTQYF. CDR3 DNA sequence: TGCAGCGTTGGAACTTCTGGAGATACGCAGTATTTT.